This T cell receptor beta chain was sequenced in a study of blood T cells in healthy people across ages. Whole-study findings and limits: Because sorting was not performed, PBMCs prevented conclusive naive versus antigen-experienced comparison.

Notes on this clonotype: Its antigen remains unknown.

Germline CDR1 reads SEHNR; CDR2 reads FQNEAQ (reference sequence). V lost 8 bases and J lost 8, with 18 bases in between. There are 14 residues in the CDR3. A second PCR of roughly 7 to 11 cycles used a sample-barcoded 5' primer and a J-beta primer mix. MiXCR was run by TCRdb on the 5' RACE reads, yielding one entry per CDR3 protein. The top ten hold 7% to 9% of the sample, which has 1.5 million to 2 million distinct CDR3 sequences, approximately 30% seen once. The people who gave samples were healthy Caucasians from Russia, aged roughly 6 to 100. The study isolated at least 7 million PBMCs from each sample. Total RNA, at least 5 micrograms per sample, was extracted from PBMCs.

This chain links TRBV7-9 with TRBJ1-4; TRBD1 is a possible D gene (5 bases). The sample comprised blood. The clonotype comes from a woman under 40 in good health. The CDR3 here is CASGEAGRGEKLFF. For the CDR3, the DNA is TGTGCCAGCGGCGAAGCGGGTAGGGGAGAAAAACTGTTTTTT.